Below are 28 T cell receptor beta chains sequenced from a single sample in a study of blood T cell repertoires in COVID-19. Using immunoSEQ multiplex PCR, the repertoire was profiled, and TCRdb retains in-frame clones only, with some absent. In the table there are 250,000 to 300,000 clones, approximately 91% of which are singletons. The sample was PBMCs or T cells enriched from blood (not recorded which). Receptor source: a woman in her thirties or forties who had recovered from COVID-19.

This clone showed up just once. The chain has TRBV3-1 (or the pseudogene TRBV3-2) and TRBJ1-1, with 9 bases lining up with TRBD1. The CDR3 loop spans 14 amino acids. Per germline, CDR1 LGHDT and CDR2 YNNKEL (reference sequence). V was clipped by 3 bases and J by 3 bases; unmatched bases: 2. The CDR3 DNA is TGTGCCAGCAGCCATTGGGACAGGGACACTGAAGCTTTCTTT. It yields the protein CASSHWDRDTEAFF.

This chain links TRBV6-5 with TRBJ1-6; D is undetermined. With 7 bases removed from V and 0 bases from J, the gap between germline ends came to 10 bases. The CDR3 is 15 amino acids. CDR1 is MNHEY, CDR2 SVGAGI, per germline. This CDR3 reads CASTLGGSYNSPLHF. CDR3 bases: TGTGCCAGCACCCTAGGTGGCTCCTATAATTCACCCCTCCACTTT.

The chain has TRBV19 and TRBJ1-1; D gene uncertain. V lost 10 bases and J lost 1, with 13 bases in between. CDR1 is LNHDA, CDR2 SQIVND, per germline (reference sequence). The length of the CDR3 is 13 residues. The CDR3 DNA reads as TGTGCCACCAGAAAGTTGGCGAACACTGAAGCTTTCTTT. This translates into CATRKLANTEAFF. The full variable domain, its missing parts supplied by reference TRBV19 and TRBJ1-1, is DGGITQSPKYLFRKEGQNVTLSCEQNLNHDAMYWYRQDPGQGLRLIYYSQIVNDFQKGDIAEGYSVSREKKESFPLTVTSAQKNPTAFYLCATRKLANTEAFFGQGTRLTVV.

This clone was seen once. The genes are TRBV11-2 and TRBJ2-7; weak D call: TRBD1 (6 bases). This CDR3 spans 14 amino acids. V lost 2 bases to trimming and J lost 3 bases, with 11 bases between them. Germline assignment: CDR1 SGHAT and CDR2 FQNNGV. CDR3 DNA: TGTGCCAGCAGCTTAAGTCCAGGGGTCTACGAGCAGTACTTC. Protein sequence: CASSLSPGVYEQYF.

The rearrangement uses TRBV7-9 and TRBJ1-5; no clear D. The V gene lost 0 bases and the J gene lost 3 bases, with 9 bases spanning the gap. The CDR3 length is 15 residues. Germline V CDR1 and CDR2: SEHNR, FQNEAQ (reference sequence). CDR3 in amino acids: CASSLAAGNNQPQHF. CDR3 nucleotide sequence: TGTGCCAGCAGCTTAGCGGCGGGGAACAATCAGCCCCAGCATTTT.

The J gene is TRBJ2-7, the V gene TRBV30; D is undetermined. V dropped 3 bases and J dropped 2 bases, with 8 bases sitting between them. From germline, CDR1 is GTSNPN and CDR2 SVGIG (reference sequence). The CDR3 has 12 residues. The chain's CDR3 is CAWRRDTYEQYF. The DNA for the CDR3 is TGTGCCTGGAGGCGAGACACCTACGAGCAGTACTTC. The full variable domain, its missing parts supplied by reference TRBV30 and TRBJ2-7, is SQTIHQWPATLVQPVGSPLSLECTVEGTSNPNLYWYRQAAGRGLQLLFYSVGIGQISSEVPQNLSASRPQDRQFILSSKKLLLSDSGFYLCAWRRDTYEQYFGPGTRLTVT.

The sample holds one count of this clone. The gene calls are TRBV19 and TRBJ2-3; no clear D. The CDR3 sequence is 14 residues long. Germline V CDR1 and CDR2: LNHDA, SQIVND (reference sequence). Deletions cut 6 bases from V and 6 bases from J, with 16 bases between. The CDR3 nucleotides are TGTGCCAGTAGAACCGTCGGCCCCGGGGATACGCAGTATTTT. Its translation is CASRTVGPGDTQYF.

The V and J genes are TRBV29-1 and TRBJ1-1, with a possible D match to TRBD1 (5 bases). The V gene lost 7 bases and the J gene lost 3 bases, with 21 bases spanning the gap. CDR1 and CDR2 (germline): SQVTM, ANQGSEA. There are 15 residues in the CDR3. In DNA, the CDR3 is TGCAGCGCCCAACCATCAGGGACGGGGGACACTGAAGCTTTCTTT. Protein: CSAQPSGTGDTEAFF.

The V gene is TRBV3-1 (or the pseudogene TRBV3-2), the J gene TRBJ1-2; a weak D match, TRBD1 (6 bases). There are 14 residues in the CDR3. Germline CDR1 reads LGHDT; CDR2 reads YNNKEL (reference sequence). The V end lost 1 base, the J end lost 4 bases, and 10 bases lay between the germline ends. CDR3 nucleotides: TGTGCCAGCAGCCAAGGGCCAGGGGCCTATGGCTACACCTTC. It translates to CASSQGPGAYGYTF.

This clone was observed a single time. This rearrangement joins TRBV6-5 to TRBJ1-2; D unclear. Germline V CDR1 and CDR2: MNHEY, SVGAGI. V shed 6 bases and J shed 0 bases, with 8 bases lying between them. There are 13 residues in the CDR3. CDR3 sequence: CASSRVANYGYTF. For the CDR3, the DNA is TGTGCCAGCAGCCGCGTAGCTAACTATGGCTACACCTTC.

This chain joins TRBV4-3 and TRBJ1-5, with a tentative D call TRBD1 (5 bases). The germline gives CDR1 LGHNA, CDR2 YSLEER. CDR3 length equals 15 residues. The germline V and J ends were trimmed by 1 base and 3 bases, with 10 bases remaining between them. The CDR3 nucleotides read TGCGCCAGCAGCCAAGGGACAACCGACAATCAGCCCCAGCATTTT. Its protein is CASSQGTTDNQPQHF.

The chain has TRBV30 and TRBJ2-2; possible D gene TRBD1, 6 bases. Germline CDR1 reads GTSNPN; CDR2 reads SVGIG (reference sequence). The V gene lost 4 bases and the J gene lost 4 bases, with 10 bases spanning the gap. This CDR3 has 13 residues. The CDR3 bases are TGTGCCTGGACCAGGGGATCCACCGGGGAGCTGTTTTTT. Amino acid sequence: CAWTRGSTGELFF.

The table lists this clone with a count of one. This chain joins TRBV30 and TRBJ2-3; TRBD2 matches 7 bases. V lost 4 bases, J lost 2 bases, and 6 bases stayed unmatched. Germline lookup yields CDR1 GTSNPN and CDR2 SVGIG (reference sequence). The CDR3 is 14 residues long. The CDR3 protein is CAWTGLGSTDTQYF. In DNA, the CDR3 is TGTGCCTGGACCGGACTAGGTTCCACAGATACGCAGTATTTT.

The rearrangement uses TRBV5-1 and TRBJ2-3; 8 positions match TRBD2. The CDR3 has 16 amino acids. Trimming removed 0 bases from V and 3 bases from J; junction bases left unmatched: 6. The germline V gene has CDR1 SGHRS and CDR2 YFSETQ. Here the CDR3 reads CASSLAGTRATDTQYF. CDR3 bases: TGCGCCAGCAGCTTGGCCGGGACTAGAGCAACAGATACGCAGTATTTT. Looking up the rest from reference TRBV5-1 and TRBJ2-3 gives the full variable domain: KAGVTQTPRYLIKTRGQQVTLSCSPISGHRSVSWYQQTPGQGLQFLFEYFSETQRNKGNFPGRFSGRQFSNSRSEMNVSTLELGDSALYLCASSLAGTRATDTQYFGPGTRLTVL.

The gene calls are TRBV7-2 and TRBJ2-5; 11 bases agree with TRBD2. The CDR3 runs to 17 residues. Germline values: CDR1 SGHTA, CDR2 FQGNSA. Germline trimming cut 1 base from V and 1 base from J; bases unmatched to any gene: 5. CDR3 nucleotide sequence: TGTGCCAGCAGCTTAGGAATAGCGGGGGGGCCCCAAGAGACCCAGTACTTC. Translation gives CASSLGIAGGPQETQYF.

This chain joins TRBV2 and TRBJ2-7; 7 bases align to TRBD2. CDR1 is SNHLY, CDR2 FYNNEI, per germline. V lost 4 bases to trimming and J lost 6 bases; unmatched junction nucleotides: 6. The CDR3 is made up of 13 amino acids. The DNA for the CDR3 is TGTGCCAGCAGTGGACAGCGCGGGGGCGAGCAGTACTTC. Translated: CASSGQRGGEQYF.

The chain employs TRBV7-9 and TRBJ1-5; D gene unclear. Germline-derived CDR1 and CDR2 are SEHNR and FQNEAQ (reference sequence). Trimming took off 0 bases at V and 4 bases at J, with 10 bases between the two ends. This CDR3 contains 15 residues. The CDR3 nucleotides are TGTGCCAGCAGCTTAGCGGCAGGTCCGAATCAGCCCCAGCATTTT. The encoded protein is CASSLAAGPNQPQHF.

In this sample, this clone turned up once. The chain combines TRBV6-5 with TRBJ2-1, with 10 bases fitting TRBD2. The V segment lost 6 bases and the J segment 7 bases; nucleotides outside the gene matches: 3. CDR1 is MNHEY and CDR2 is SVGAGI in the germline V gene. The CDR3 runs 13 residues. The chain's CDR3 is CASRLTSGNEQFF. CDR3 in DNA: TGTGCCAGCAGATTGACTAGCGGGAATGAGCAGTTCTTC.

This clone was seen just once. The J gene is TRBJ1-1, the V gene TRBV10-3; the match to TRBD1 covers 9 bases. The length of the CDR3 is 16 residues. Germline lookup yields CDR1 ENHRY and CDR2 SYGVKD. J was trimmed by 1 base and V by 6 bases; bases with no gene match: 9. CDR3 region: CAISPTGGRGNTEAFF. The CDR3 coding sequence is TGTGCCATCAGCCCTACAGGGGGCCGGGGGAACACTGAAGCTTTCTTT.

Comments on this clone: The sample carries other DNA sequences with the same CDR3. V and J are TRBV6-5 and TRBJ1-2; the match to TRBD1 covers 10 bases. Germline V gives CDR1 MNHEY, CDR2 SVGAGI. The trim removed 2 bases at V and 4 bases at J, leaving 7 bases unmatched. This CDR3 has 16 amino acids. CDR3: CASSYLRTGGSYGYTF. In DNA form, the CDR3 reads TGTGCCAGCAGTTACCTGCGGACAGGGGGGAGCTATGGCTACACCTTC.

The V call is TRBV30, the J call TRBJ1-5, with 7 bases that match TRBD1. CDR3 length: 14 amino acids. Germline assignment: CDR1 GTSNPN and CDR2 SVGIG (reference sequence). The V segment lost 3 bases and the J segment 2 bases; nucleotides outside the gene matches: 4. CDR3 sequence reads: CAWSYGQGNQPQHF. In nucleotides, the CDR3 is TGTGCCTGGAGCTACGGACAGGGCAATCAGCCCCAGCATTTT.

The rearrangement links TRBV2 to TRBJ1-6; no reliable D call. CDR1 and CDR2 (germline): SNHLY, FYNNEI. Trimming stripped 8 bases from V and 6 bases from J, with 14 bases between. This CDR3 spans 14 amino acids. The CDR3 coding sequence is TGTGCCAGCGAGCGGGCAGGTCTTAATTCACCCCTCCACTTT. Residues: CASERAGLNSPLHF.

The chain links TRBV9 to TRBJ2-4; the match to TRBD2 covers 8 bases. The trim removed 3 bases at V and 14 bases at J, leaving 22 bases unmatched. This CDR3 is built from 17 residues. From germline, CDR1 is SGDLS and CDR2 YYNGEE. CDR3 DNA sequence: TGTGCCAGCAGCGAGGCCCCTTGGGGAGCGGGGGTGGGGACTGAGTACTTC. It codes for CASSEAPWGAGVGTEYF.

This clone was found a few times. The chain carries TRBV18 and TRBJ1-1; D not certain. V was shortened by 3 bases and J by 2 bases, with 19 bases between the two germline ends. The CDR3 has 17 amino acids. In germline, CDR1 is KGHSH, CDR2 LQKENI. The CDR3 protein is CASSPDPTAGVNTEAFF. Written as DNA, the CDR3 is TGTGCCAGCTCACCGGATCCAACAGCCGGGGTCAACACTGAAGCTTTCTTT.

The chain recombines TRBV2 with TRBJ1-1, with 7 bases aligning to TRBD1. This CDR3 has 14 amino acids. Germline assignment: CDR1 SNHLY and CDR2 FYNNEI. With 6 bases clipped from V and 0 bases from J, the junction kept 4 bases outside the gene matches. This CDR3 reads CASRGDSMNTEAFF. CDR3 sequence (DNA): TGTGCCAGCAGGGGGGACAGCATGAACACTGAAGCTTTCTTT.

The V call is TRBV11-3, the J call TRBJ2-3; D possibly corresponds to TRBD1 (5 bases). V dropped 2 bases and J dropped 4 bases, with 7 bases sitting between them. CDR1 SGHNT and CDR2 YENEEA come from the germline V gene. The CDR3 extends over 13 amino acids. This CDR3 reads CASSLSGSDTQYF. In DNA form, the CDR3 reads TGTGCCAGCAGCTTATCAGGGTCAGATACGCAGTATTTT. The full variable domain, its missing parts supplied by reference TRBV11-3 and TRBJ2-3, is EAGVVQSPRYKIIEKKQPVAFWCNPISGHNTLYWYLQNLGQGPELLIRYENEEAVDDSQLPKDRFSAERLKGVDSTLKIQPAELGDSAVYLCASSLSGSDTQYFGPGTRLTVL.

This chain joins TRBV4-2 and TRBJ1-2; 9 bases line up with TRBD1. Germline V gene sequence: CDR1 LGHNA, CDR2 YNFKEQ. The V and J ends lost 4 bases and 8 bases, in that order; junction bases with no gene match: 5. This CDR3 spans 13 amino acids. CDR3 protein: CASSPDRGNGYTF. The CDR3 DNA reads as TGTGCCAGCAGCCCGGACAGGGGCAACGGCTACACCTTC.

The chain couples TRBV7-2 to TRBJ2-5, with a weak D call TRBD2 (5 bases). Between the trimmed V and J ends, which lost 2 bases and 4 bases, there was a span of 11 bases. There are 14 residues in the CDR3. Germline CDR1 SGHTA, CDR2 FQGNSA. This CDR3 reads CASSLSPGGETQYF. DNA for the CDR3: TGTGCCAGCAGCTTAAGTCCAGGAGGAGAGACCCAGTACTTC.